This entry concerns a single TCR beta chain. As processed by the authors: By means of reference gene primer amplification, nucleated cell counts were estimated. The protocol was immunoSEQ multiplex PCR, while the TCRdb copy is restricted to in-frame clones and leaves out a portion. That table gives V, J and clone size, and the DNA gave D and trimming. The sample includes about 76,000 clones, around 85% of them seen just once. Germline CDR1 reads SGHVS; CDR2 reads FNYEAQ. V gave up 3 bases and J gave up 1 base; unmatched junction bases: 14. There are 18 residues in the CDR3. The sample belongs to a study of blood T cell repertoires in COVID-19. Study context: Specimens from acute and convalescent COVID-19 originated in the United States, Italy and Spain. PBMCs, B-cell-depleted T cells, or T cells provided the cDNA or gDNA that made up the material.

The sample was peripheral blood. The receptor's source is a man aged 30 to 39 with acute or convalescent COVID-19. The genes are TRBV7-6 and TRBJ1-1; TRBD1 aligns across 7 bases. DNA of the CDR3: TGTGCCAGCAGCTTCGCGACTGGAGGGGGCACGGGGAACACTGAAGCTTTCTTT. Translation: CASSFATGGGTGNTEAFF.